The present T cell receptor beta chain was sequenced within a study of a mutant IDH1 vaccine in newly diagnosed glioma. Across the study: Visit V13 took place at week 47, and visit V12 happened at week 35.

Study outcomes and limitations: Changes in top peripheral clonotypes did not appear linked to pseudoprogression. Vaccination induced immune responses in about 93% of patients.

Clones were read by immunoSEQ multiplex PCR, and TCRdb kept only the in-frame ones, dropping some. The sample holds roughly 60,000 clones; around 74% are singletons and the top ten take 4.5% to 5%. Looked up from germline, CDR1 is KGHSH and CDR2 is LQKENI. The CDR3 runs 11 residues. The V and J ends lost 4 bases and 4 bases respectively, with 4 bases between them. Comments on this clone: Its specificity is not known.

As for time point: week 35, safety follow-up. In every dose of vaccine, 300 ug of mutant IDH1 20-mer peptide was given alongside topical imiquimod. The genes are TRBV18 and TRBJ2-5; D unclear. The sequence derives from a man aged 45-65 years with glioma. The sample in question was PBMCs, obtained from a glioma patient whose treatment included an IDH1 peptide vaccine. CDR3: CASSRGETQYF. CDR3 nucleotide sequence: TGTGCCAGCTCACGAGGAGAGACCCAGTACTTC.